Listed here are 10 T cell receptor beta chains from one sample, sequenced in a study of blood T cells in healthy people across ages. A second roughly 6 to 12 cycle PCR used barcoded and J-beta primers. MiXCR, applied by TCRdb to the 5' RACE reads, yields one record per CDR3 protein. The sample contains over 1.5 million distinct CDR3 sequences, roughly 49% of which appear only once. The sequencing sample was made of blood. These TCRs come from a woman between 40 and 50 years old in good health.

The chain joins TRBV6-5 to TRBJ2-1, with 10 bases matching TRBD1. V trimming: 10 bases; J trimming: 9 bases; junction bases outside the gene matches: 6. CDR3 size: 12 residues. Germline values: CDR1 MNHEY, CDR2 SVGAGI. The CDR3 DNA sequence: TGTGCCACCCGGGACAGGGGTCCTGAGCAGTTCTTC. This codes for CATRDRGPEQFF.

This CDR3 reads CASNAGTGAFRPNSPLHF. DNA for the CDR3: TGTGCCAGCAACGCCGGGACAGGGGCCTTCCGGCCCAATTCACCCCTCCACTTT. The chain uses TRBV6-2 or TRBV6-3 and TRBJ1-6, with 10 bases aligning to TRBD1. With 7 bases clipped from V and 7 bases from J, the junction kept 16 bases outside the gene matches. The CDR3 has 18 amino acids. CDR1 and CDR2 (germline): MNHEY, SVGEGT.

Only a few counts were recorded for this clonotype. The chain carries TRBV4-3 and TRBJ2-5, with TRBD1 as a possible D gene (6 bases). CDR3 size: 17 residues. The germline V gene has CDR1 LGHNA and CDR2 YSLEER. V gave up 1 base and J gave up 2 bases, with 17 bases separating them. Here the CDR3 DNA reads TGCGCCAGCAGCCAAGGACCCCAGGGGCCGGGGCAAGAGACCCAGTACTTC. Translated: CASSQGPQGPGQETQYF.

The table lists this clonotype with a few counts. The chain is built from TRBV20-1 and TRBJ2-5; 7 nucleotides line up with TRBD1. CDR1 is DFQATT and CDR2 is SNEGSKA in the germline V gene (reference sequence). The J segment lost 4 bases and the V segment lost 6 bases, leaving 11 bases of the junction unmatched. The CDR3 extends over 14 amino acids. The CDR3 loop reads CSAKDRARVETQYF. CDR3 bases: TGCAGTGCAAAAGACAGGGCGCGGGTAGAGACCCAGTACTTC.

The table lists this clonotype with a few counts. The chain carries TRBV20-1 and TRBJ2-1; 8 bases line up with TRBD2. V trimming: 3 bases; J trimming: 9 bases; junction bases outside the gene matches: 13. CDR3 size: 15 residues. Germline V gene lookup returns CDR1 DFQATT and CDR2 SNEGSKA (reference sequence). The CDR3 DNA reads TGCAGTGCTAGGCAAGCGGGGGCCCTACGGGGTGAGCAGTTCTTC. Translation: CSARQAGALRGEQFF.

This clonotype was recorded a few times. V and J are TRBV27 and TRBJ2-1; D could derive from TRBD1 or TRBD2 (6 bases each). This CDR3 is 13 amino acids long. Germline values: CDR1 MNHEY, CDR2 SMNVEV (reference sequence). V was shortened by 7 bases and J by 4 bases, with 11 bases between the two germline ends. The CDR3 sequence is CASTWGAYNEQFF. The CDR3 nucleotides are TGTGCCAGCACCTGGGGGGCTTACAATGAGCAGTTCTTC.

The chain carries TRBV27 and TRBJ2-3; D perhaps matches TRBD1 (6 bases). V lost 6 bases and J lost 1, with 17 bases in between. The length of the CDR3 is 16 residues. Germline V gene lookup returns CDR1 MNHEY and CDR2 SMNVEV (reference sequence). CDR3 in DNA: TGTGCCAGCAGCCAACTCCGACAGGCCCGCACAGATACGCAGTATTTT. Translating it yields CASSQLRQARTDTQYF.

This chain links TRBV5-1 with TRBJ2-1; 8 positions match TRBD2. Gene TRBJ2-7 matches the end of the DNA better, so the J call may be wrong. The V gene's germline CDR1 is SGHRS and CDR2 YFSETQ. The CDR3 has 15 amino acids. In DNA form, the CDR3 reads TGCGCCAGCAGCTGGATTAGCGGGGAATACAATGAGCAGTACTTC. This encodes CASSWISGEYNEQYF.

The genes are TRBV6-2 or TRBV6-3 and TRBJ1-2, with D perhaps matching TRBD1 (5 bases). Trimming stripped 5 bases from V and 1 base from J, with 14 bases between. Germline V lookup: CDR1 MNHEY, CDR2 SVGEGT. The CDR3 is made up of 15 amino acids. The CDR3 loop is CASSHRDGFNYGYTF. The DNA for the CDR3 is TGTGCCAGCAGTCACCGGGACGGCTTTAACTATGGCTACACCTTC.

This clonotype was found a few times. The CDR3 DNA is TGCAGCGTTCTCAAGGGGTTTTCCGGGGAGCTGTTTTTT. This encodes CSVLKGFSGELFF. V and J are TRBV29-1 and TRBJ2-2; D is possibly TRBD1 (5 bases). Trimming took off 5 bases at V and 6 bases at J, with 13 bases between the two ends. Looked up from germline, CDR1 is SQVTM and CDR2 is ANQGSEA. The CDR3 covers 13 residues.